The 3 T cell receptor beta chains reported below all come from one sample, sequenced in a study of cytomegalovirus exposure and HLA in healthy donors. The PCR contained 60 Vbeta and 13 Jbeta primers. Assay used: immunoSEQ multiplex PCR; TCRdb lists only in-frame clones, some missing. The sample carries about 38,000 clones, nearly 70% recorded once. The sequenced sample was PBMCs. The receptors originated from a young man in good health and CMV-seronegative.

The V call is TRBV6-1, the J call TRBJ2-3, with D unclear. Germline CDR1 is MNHNS and CDR2 is SASEGT. The CDR3 sequence is 13 residues long. The V end lost 7 bases, the J end lost 1 base, and 9 bases lay between the germline ends. CDR3 nucleotide sequence: TGTGCCAGCAATCCTAAAGGCACAGATACGCAGTATTTT. Its translation: CASNPKGTDTQYF.

The chain employs TRBV28 and TRBJ1-4; TRBD1 agrees at 9 bases. This CDR3 region has 14 residues. The germline V gene encodes CDR1 MDHEN and CDR2 SYDVKM. With V trimmed by 6 bases and J by 8 bases, 7 bases remained unmatched. CDR3 DNA: TGTGCCAGCAGCCAAGGACAGGGGAGGGAAAAACTGTTTTTT. It is translated as CASSQGQGREKLFF.

The rearrangement uses TRBV15 and TRBJ2-3; tentative D call: TRBD2 (5 bases). Germline CDR1 and CDR2: LNHNV and YYDKDF (reference sequence). V was trimmed by 5 bases and J by 1 base, leaving 13 bases between them. This CDR3 comprises 15 residues. The DNA for the CDR3 is TGTGCCACCAGCGTATCGGGGTATCGCACAGATACGCAGTATTTT. This encodes CATSVSGYRTDTQYF.